This T cell receptor (beta chain) comes out of a study of shared T cell receptors in the human thymus. Libraries were prepared by immunoSEQ multiplex PCR; TCRdb keeps only in-frame clonotypes and omits some of them. The top ten clones hold about 0.0098% of a sample with approximately 760,000 clones, approximately 85% of them seen once. The data were also submitted as part of a second study, on human thymus T cells. From that second work: Resections removed during corrective heart surgery provided the thymus tissue used. Thymic and blood repertoires seemed to favor certain V and J genes. Related research described thymic repertoires that were highly overlapping among unrelated individuals.

The TCR originated in a girl under two years old with a congenital heart defect. Specimen: thymocytes.

The CDR3 here is CASSRMGGTQYF. The CDR3 bases are TGTGCCAGCTCAAGGATGGGAGGTACGCAGTATTTT. The V gene is TRBV18, the J gene TRBJ2-3; tentatively, D is TRBD2 (6 bases). Trimming took off 5 bases at V and 8 bases at J, with 11 bases between the two ends. Germline V gene lookup returns CDR1 KGHSH and CDR2 LQKENI. The CDR3 has 12 residues.